This entry is about one T cell receptor (beta chain). This record belongs to a study of blood T cell repertoires in COVID-19. As for the study in general: Samples came from the United States, Italy and Spain, spanning acute and convalescent COVID-19. Nucleic acid was either cDNA or gDNA, and it came from T cells, B-cell-depleted T cells, or PBMCs.

Original processing notes: From reference gene primer amplification, estimates of nucleated cell counts were derived. TCRdb's copy holds only in-frame clones and misses some; the assay was immunoSEQ multiplex PCR. V and J calls and clone size are as listed in that table; D and trimming were resolved from the DNA. This sample has about 75,000 clones; more than 75% occur once, and the top ten carry around 20%. This CDR3 has 16 residues. The V segment lost 0 bases and the J segment 3 bases; nucleotides outside the gene matches: 5. Germline CDR1 is SGHNT and CDR2 is YYREEE (reference sequence). The sample taken for sequencing was peripheral blood. The sequence was obtained from a human donor in a cohort sampled during active COVID-19. This chain uses TRBV5-4 with TRBJ2-1; 8 bases are shared with TRBD1. The CDR3 is CASSLAGGTSYNEQFF. As DNA, the CDR3 is TGTGCCAGCAGCTTGGCAGGGGGCACGAGCTACAATGAGCAGTTCTTC.